This T cell receptor beta chain was identified in a study of TIL therapy for anti-PD-1-resistant metastatic lung cancer. Time point described: pre-treatment sample, taken before nivolumab and TIL therapy. The tumor samples were excised metastases, mostly pleural nodules or supraclavicular lymph nodes. Trimming left V 4 bases short and J 0 bases short, with 8 bases between. Per germline, CDR1 SGHDN and CDR2 FVKESK. This CDR3 is built from 14 residues. This was the immunoSEQ v3 assay. The table came from immunoSEQ multiplex PCR; TCRdb's copy has only in-frame clones and leaves some out. In the table there are 9,500 to 15,000 clones, roughly 63% of which are singletons.

Sequencing was performed on tumor tissue, taken at baseline. This sequence joins TRBV14 and TRBJ2-3; D is unclear. This clonotype originated in a person aged 25-85 years with non-small cell lung cancer. The CDR3 reads CASSPVASTDTQYF. In DNA, the CDR3 is TGTGCCAGCAGCCCCGTTGCTAGCACAGATACGCAGTATTTT. Full variable domain (remainder filled in from reference TRBV14 and TRBJ2-3): EAGVTQFPSHSVIEKGQTVTLRCDPISGHDNLYWYRRVMGKEIKFLLHFVKESKQDESGMPNNRFLAERTGGTYSTLKVQPAELEDSGVYFCASSPVASTDTQYFGPGTRLTVL.